The next 16 T cell receptor beta chains were all read from a single sample in a study of tumor and adjacent non-tumor tissue in lung cancer. TCRbeta libraries were built with three rounds of nested PCR, modified from ARM-PCR. Each CDR3 protein gets one entry after TCRdb re-called the multiplex PCR reads with MiXCR. There are about 77,000 distinct CDR3 sequences in the sample; 76% occur only once, and 40% lies in the top ten. This sample's RNA came from whole unsorted tissue. This non-tumor lung sample came from over 3 cm beyond the tumor edge. The sample was distant non-tumor lung tissue. The source is a man aged 70 or older with non-small cell lung cancer.

By sample share, this clonotype is medium-sized. CDR3 DNA: TGTGCCAGCAGCCCGACAGGGGGTACCTATGGCTACACCTTC. Its protein is CASSPTGGTYGYTF. The V call is TRBV11-2, the J call TRBJ1-2; 9 bases are a match to TRBD1. This CDR3 contains 14 residues. After removal of 5 bases from V and 4 bases from J, the junction contained 5 bases not matched to a gene. The germline CDR1 and CDR2 sequences are SGHAT and FQNNGV.

On this clonotype: The junction departs from the called germline gene at one end, perhaps through a read error. V is TRBV11-3 and J is TRBJ2-3, with D perhaps TRBD2 (5 bases). From germline, CDR1 is SGHNT and CDR2 YENEEA. This CDR3 region has 15 residues. The CDR3 sequence: CTSTRREVRTYTQYF. CDR3 nucleotide sequence: TGTACCAGCACCCGTCGGGAAGTAAGAACATATACGCAGTATTTT.

This clonotype was seen a handful of times. The V call is TRBV6-1, the J call TRBJ2-1, with D tentatively TRBD2 (6 bases). The CDR3 covers 17 residues. The V gene's germline CDR1 is MNHNS and CDR2 SASEGT. In DNA, the CDR3 is TGTGGCAGTAGTGAAGACGTGGGACTCTTTGGCTATAATGAGCAGTTCTTC. Translated, it gives CGSSEDVGLFGYNEQFF.

This clonotype was found many times. The gene calls are TRBV5-1 and TRBJ2-1; 8 nucleotides align to TRBD1. After removal of 5 bases from V and 3 bases from J, the junction contained 4 bases not matched to a gene. The CDR3 spans 14 residues. The V gene's germline CDR1 is SGHRS and CDR2 YFSETQ. CDR3 amino acids: CASRVGTGYNEQFF. CDR3 DNA sequence: TGCGCCAGCAGGGTCGGGACAGGCTACAATGAGCAGTTCTTC.

Details on this clonotype: Its ends do not fully match the called genes, so a read error is possible. This chain connects TRBV5-1 to TRBJ1-1; D possibly corresponds to TRBD1 (6 bases). The CDR3 runs 14 residues. From germline, CDR1 is SGHRS and CDR2 YFSETQ. The CDR3 loop reads CASGVRGGGTEAFF. The CDR3 coding sequence is TGTGCCAGCGGAGTAAGAGGGGGAGGGACTGAAGCTTTCTTT.

This clonotype was seen only once. At one end the junction does not follow the germline gene, possibly because of a read error. J is TRBJ2-1 and V is TRBV10-2; D tentatively reads TRBD1 or TRBD2 (5 bases each). The CDR3 has 15 residues. Per germline, CDR1 WSHSY and CDR2 SAAADI. CDR3 residues: CASRSPGPSSHVQFF. The CDR3 DNA sequence: TGCGCCAGCAGGTCCCCGGGACCATCTTCTCATGTGCAGTTCTTT.

A remark on this clonotype: A single base separates this from a much larger clone, so it may be a read error. This chain uses TRBV5-4 with TRBJ2-5, with 7 bases that match TRBD2. J was trimmed by 1 base and V by 8 bases; bases with no gene match: 5. CDR3 length: 13 residues. CDR1 is SGHNT, CDR2 YYREEE, per germline (reference sequence). The DNA for the CDR3 is TGTGCCAGGAGCCCTAGCGGCCAAGAGACCCAGTACTTC. Translated, it gives CARSPSGQETQYF.

With regard to this clonotype: The germline gene is not matched at one end of the junction; a read error may be the cause. The chain employs TRBV6-2 or TRBV6-3 and TRBJ2-3; D ambiguous. This CDR3 has 13 amino acids. Germline-derived CDR1 and CDR2 are MNHEY and SVGEGT. This CDR3 reads CARSCDSTDTQYF. The CDR3 DNA reads as TGTGCCAGAAGTTGCGACAGCACAGATACGCAGTATTTT.

This chain uses TRBV10-1 with TRBJ2-3; either TRBD1 or TRBD2 may supply D (5 bases each). Germline lookup yields CDR1 WNHNN and CDR2 SYGVQD (reference sequence). CDR3 length: 15 amino acids. Trimming took off 7 bases at V and 1 base at J, with 15 bases between the two ends. The CDR3 here is CASNDGTAGTDTQYF. The CDR3 coding sequence is TGCGCCAGCAATGATGGGACGGCTGGCACAGATACGCAGTATTTT.

Turning to this clonotype: A much larger clone sits a single nucleotide away, making a read error possible. This is likely a read error, given that the CDR3 carries no conserved phenylalanine or tryptophan at its end. V is TRBV28 and J is TRBJ2-3; TRBD2 aligns across 12 bases. The CDR3 is 14 residues long. CDR1 is MDHEN and CDR2 is SYDVKM in the germline V gene. V lost 5 bases and J lost 4; bases outside the gene matches: 1. CDR3 loop: CASSASGGADTQYL. CDR3 coding DNA: TGTGCCAGCAGTGCTAGCGGGGGGGCAGATACGCAGTATTTG.

About this clonotype: One end of the junction fails to match germline, which may point to a read error. The rearrangement joins TRBV11-2 to TRBJ2-7; maybe TRBD1 (5 bases). Germline CDR1 reads SGHAT; CDR2 reads FQNNGV. This CDR3 comprises 15 residues. The CDR3 DNA reads TGTGCCAGCAGCTTAGGTCAGGGTGCCCCCTACGCGCAGTACTTC. This translates into CASSLGQGAPYAQYF.

As DNA, the CDR3 is TGTGCCAGCAGCTCGTCCGGGACCCCCGCGGTCCTGACTTTC. The encoded protein is CASSSSGTPAVLTF. The V call is TRBV7-3, the J call TRBJ2-6, with D possibly called TRBD1 or TRBD2 (5 bases each). Trimming left V 4 bases short and J 13 bases short, with 17 bases between. CDR3 size: 14 residues. Germline V gene lookup returns CDR1 SGHTA and CDR2 FQGTGA.

This clonotype has ten or more counts. The rearrangement links TRBV6-1 to TRBJ1-6; no clear D. V was cut by 8 bases and J by 0 bases, with 17 bases left in between. CDR3 length equals 17 residues. The V gene's germline CDR1 is MNHNS and CDR2 SASEGT. The CDR3 DNA sequence: TGTGCCAGCGGAAATATTGGCTTTAGCTCCTATAATTCACCCCTCCACTTT. Protein product: CASGNIGFSSYNSPLHF.

Comment on this clonotype: The junction and the germline gene differ at one end; a read error may be behind it. J is TRBJ2-3 and V is TRBV5-1; TRBD1 is a possible D gene (5 bases). The CDR3 is 11 amino acids. Germline V gives CDR1 SGHRS, CDR2 YFSETQ. The DNA of the CDR3 is TGCACCAGTACCGAAGGGGATACGCACCATTTT. Translating gives CTSTEGDTHHF.

In the case of this clonotype: At one end the junction does not follow the germline gene, possibly because of a read error. This chain uses TRBV6-1 with TRBJ1-1; D is ambiguous. Germline CDR1 and CDR2: MNHNS and SASEGT. The CDR3 runs to 16 residues. The CDR3, as DNA: TGTACCAGCAGTGATGTTCATGGAAATCTTAACACTGAAGCTTTCTTT. This gives the protein CTSSDVHGNLNTEAFF.

This clonotype was seen a single time. Possible read error: a much larger clone is one base away. This chain uses TRBV28 with TRBJ2-3; D is possibly TRBD1 (6 bases). The germline gives CDR1 MDHEN, CDR2 SYDVKM. The CDR3 runs 12 residues. The CDR3 sequence is CASSLGRDTHYF. The CDR3 DNA reads TGTGCCAGCAGTTTAGGCAGGGACACGCATTATTTT.